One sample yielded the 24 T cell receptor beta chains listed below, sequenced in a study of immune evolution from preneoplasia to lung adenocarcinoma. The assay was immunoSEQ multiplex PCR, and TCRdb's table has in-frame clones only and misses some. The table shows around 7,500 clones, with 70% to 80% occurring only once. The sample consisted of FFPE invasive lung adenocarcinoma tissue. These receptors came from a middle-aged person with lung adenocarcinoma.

The CDR3 sequence is CASSPGRGNEKLFF. DNA for the CDR3: TGCGCCAGCAGCCCGGGACGGGGAAATGAAAAACTGTTTTTT. The chain recombines TRBV5-1 with TRBJ1-4; D might be TRBD1 (5 bases). Germline CDR1 is SGHRS and CDR2 is YFSETQ. The CDR3 is 14 residues long. The V and J ends lost 4 bases and 5 bases respectively, with 12 bases between them.

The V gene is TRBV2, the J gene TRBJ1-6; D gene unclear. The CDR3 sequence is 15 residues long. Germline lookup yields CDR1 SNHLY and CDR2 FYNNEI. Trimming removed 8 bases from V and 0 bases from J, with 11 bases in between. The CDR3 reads CASQTRSSYNSPLHF. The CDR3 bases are TGTGCCAGCCAAACAAGAAGCTCCTATAATTCACCCCTCCACTTT.

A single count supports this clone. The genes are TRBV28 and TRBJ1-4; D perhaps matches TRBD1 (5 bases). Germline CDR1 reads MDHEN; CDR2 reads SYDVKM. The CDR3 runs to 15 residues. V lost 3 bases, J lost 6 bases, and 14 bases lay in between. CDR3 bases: TGTGCCAGCAGTTTTGATAACAGGAGGTATGAAAAACTGTTTTTT. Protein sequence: CASSFDNRRYEKLFF.

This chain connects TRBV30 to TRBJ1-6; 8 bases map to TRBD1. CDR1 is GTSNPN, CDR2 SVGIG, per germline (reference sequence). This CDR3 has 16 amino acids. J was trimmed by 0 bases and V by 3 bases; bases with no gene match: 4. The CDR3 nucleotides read TGTGCCTGGAGCTGGGACAGGTCCTCCTATAATTCACCCCTCCACTTT. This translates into CAWSWDRSSYNSPLHF. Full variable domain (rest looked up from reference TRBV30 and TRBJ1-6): SQTIHQWPATLVQPVGSPLSLECTVEGTSNPNLYWYRQAAGRGLQLLFYSVGIGQISSEVPQNLSASRPQDRQFILSSKKLLLSDSGFYLCAWSWDRSSYNSPLHFGNGTRLTVT.

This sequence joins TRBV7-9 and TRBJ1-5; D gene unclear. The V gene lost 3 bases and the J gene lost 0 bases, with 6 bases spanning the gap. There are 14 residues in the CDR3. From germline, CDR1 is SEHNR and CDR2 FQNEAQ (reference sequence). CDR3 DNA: TGTGCCAGCAGCTTGGCCGGTAGCAATCAGCCCCAGCATTTT. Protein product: CASSLAGSNQPQHF.

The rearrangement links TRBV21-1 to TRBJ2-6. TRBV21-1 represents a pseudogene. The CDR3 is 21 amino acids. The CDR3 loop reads CASSKAGDGKISWAGANVLTF. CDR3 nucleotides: TGTGCCAGCAGCAAAGCGGGGGACGGTAAGATCTCCTGGGCTGGGGCCAACGTCCTGACTTTC.

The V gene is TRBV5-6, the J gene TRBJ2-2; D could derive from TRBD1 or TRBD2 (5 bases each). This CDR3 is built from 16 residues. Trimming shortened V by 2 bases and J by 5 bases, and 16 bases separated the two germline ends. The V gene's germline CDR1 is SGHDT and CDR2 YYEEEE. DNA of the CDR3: TGTGCCAGCAGCTTCACGCCCGGGGCTTGGACCGGGGAGCTGTTTTTT. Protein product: CASSFTPGAWTGELFF.

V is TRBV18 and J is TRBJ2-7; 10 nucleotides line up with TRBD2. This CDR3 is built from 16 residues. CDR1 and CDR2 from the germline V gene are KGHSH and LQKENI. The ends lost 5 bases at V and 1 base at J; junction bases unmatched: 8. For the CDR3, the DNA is TGTGCCAGCTCAGCAGGTGGTAGCGGGAGGTCCTACGAGCAGTACTTC. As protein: CASSAGGSGRSYEQYF.

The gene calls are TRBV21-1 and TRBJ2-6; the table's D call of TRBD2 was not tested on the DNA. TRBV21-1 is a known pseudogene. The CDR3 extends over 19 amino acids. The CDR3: CASSPIEGGADSGANVLTF. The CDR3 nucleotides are TGTGCCAGCAGCCCCATTGAGGGGGGGGCCGACTCTGGGGCCAACGTCCTGACTTTC.

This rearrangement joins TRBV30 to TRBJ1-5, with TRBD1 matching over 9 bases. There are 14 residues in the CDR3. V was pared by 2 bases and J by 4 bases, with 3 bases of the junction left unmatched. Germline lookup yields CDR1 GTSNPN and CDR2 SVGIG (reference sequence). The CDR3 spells CAWSPGQGNQPQHF. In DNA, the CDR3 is TGTGCCTGGAGTCCCGGACAGGGGAATCAGCCCCAGCATTTT.

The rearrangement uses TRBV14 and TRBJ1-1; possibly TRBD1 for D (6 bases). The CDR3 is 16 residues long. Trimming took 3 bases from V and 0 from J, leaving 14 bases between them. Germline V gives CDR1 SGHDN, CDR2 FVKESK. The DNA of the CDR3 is TGTGCCAGCAGCCAGACAGGAAAAGCTTTGAACACTGAAGCTTTCTTT. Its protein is CASSQTGKALNTEAFF.

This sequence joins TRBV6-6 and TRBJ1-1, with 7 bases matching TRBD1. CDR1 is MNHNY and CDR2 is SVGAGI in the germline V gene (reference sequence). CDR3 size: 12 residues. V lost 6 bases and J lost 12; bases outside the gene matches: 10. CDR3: CASRQLTGATFF. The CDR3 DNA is TGTGCCAGCAGGCAGCTTACAGGGGCAACTTTCTTT.

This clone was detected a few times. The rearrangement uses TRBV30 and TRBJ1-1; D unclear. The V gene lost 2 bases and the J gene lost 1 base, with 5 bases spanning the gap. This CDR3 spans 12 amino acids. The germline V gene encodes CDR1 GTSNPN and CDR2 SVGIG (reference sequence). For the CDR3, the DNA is TGTGCCTGGAGTTCCGAGAACACTGAAGCTTTCTTT. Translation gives CAWSSENTEAFF.

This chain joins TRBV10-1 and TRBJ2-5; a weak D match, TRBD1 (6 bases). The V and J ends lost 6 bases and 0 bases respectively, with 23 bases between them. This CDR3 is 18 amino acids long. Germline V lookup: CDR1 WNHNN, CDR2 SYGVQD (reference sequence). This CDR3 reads CASRAGTHVTGYQETQYF. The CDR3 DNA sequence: TGCGCCAGCAGAGCCGGAACCCACGTCACAGGGTACCAAGAGACCCAGTACTTC.

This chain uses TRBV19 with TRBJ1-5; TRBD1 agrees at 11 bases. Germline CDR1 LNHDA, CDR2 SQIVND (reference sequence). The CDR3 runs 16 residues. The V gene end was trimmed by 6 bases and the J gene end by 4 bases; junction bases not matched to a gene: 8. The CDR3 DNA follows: TGTGCCAGTAGACCGACGGGACAGGGGGAAAATCAGCCCCAGCATTTT. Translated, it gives CASRPTGQGENQPQHF.

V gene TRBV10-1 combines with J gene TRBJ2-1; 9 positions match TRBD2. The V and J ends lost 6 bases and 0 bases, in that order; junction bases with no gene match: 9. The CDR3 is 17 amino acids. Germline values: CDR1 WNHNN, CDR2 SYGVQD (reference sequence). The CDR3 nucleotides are TGCGCCAGCAGACTCGGGACTAGCCGAAGCTCCTACAATGAGCAGTTCTTC. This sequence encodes CASRLGTSRSSYNEQFF.

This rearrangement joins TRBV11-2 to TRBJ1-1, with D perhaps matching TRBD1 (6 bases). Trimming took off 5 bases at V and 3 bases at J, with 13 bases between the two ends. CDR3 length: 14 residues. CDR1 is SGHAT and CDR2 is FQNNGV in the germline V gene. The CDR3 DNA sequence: TGTGCCAGCAGCCTCGGGGGGGCCTACACTGAAGCTTTCTTT. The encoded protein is CASSLGGAYTEAFF.

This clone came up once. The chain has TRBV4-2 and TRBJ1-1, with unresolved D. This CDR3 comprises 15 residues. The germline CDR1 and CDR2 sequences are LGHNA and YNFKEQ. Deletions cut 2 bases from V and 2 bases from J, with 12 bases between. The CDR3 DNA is TGTGCCAGCAGCCAACAAACCGCAGCAAACACTGAAGCTTTCTTT. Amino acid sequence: CASSQQTAANTEAFF.

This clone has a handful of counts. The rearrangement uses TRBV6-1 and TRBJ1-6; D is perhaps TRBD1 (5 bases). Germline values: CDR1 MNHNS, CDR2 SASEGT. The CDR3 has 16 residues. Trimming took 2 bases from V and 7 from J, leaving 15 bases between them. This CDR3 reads CASSERIGDQNSPLHF. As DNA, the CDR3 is TGTGCCAGCAGTGAACGGATAGGGGACCAAAATTCACCCCTCCACTTT.

This CDR3 is CASSELQGGSYNSPLHF. The CDR3, as DNA: TGCGCCAGCAGTGAGTTACAGGGGGGATCCTATAATTCACCCCTCCACTTT. The chain links TRBV10-2 to TRBJ1-6, with 8 bases identical to TRBD1. V dropped 1 base and J dropped 1; count of bases not matched to a gene: 3. The CDR3 length is 17 residues. Germline V gives CDR1 WSHSY, CDR2 SAAADI.

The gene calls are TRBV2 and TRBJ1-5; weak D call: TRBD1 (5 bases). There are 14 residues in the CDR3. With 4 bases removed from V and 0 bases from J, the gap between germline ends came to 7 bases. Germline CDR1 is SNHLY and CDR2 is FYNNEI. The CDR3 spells CASSVGTSNQPQHF. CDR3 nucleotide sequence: TGTGCCAGCAGTGTCGGGACTAGCAATCAGCCCCAGCATTTT.

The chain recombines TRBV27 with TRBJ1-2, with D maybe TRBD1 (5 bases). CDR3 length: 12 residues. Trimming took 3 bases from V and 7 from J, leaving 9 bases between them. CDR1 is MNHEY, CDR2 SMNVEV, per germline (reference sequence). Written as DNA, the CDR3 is TGTGCCAGCAGTTTCGGGGGAGGTGGCTACACCTTC. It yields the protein CASSFGGGGYTF.

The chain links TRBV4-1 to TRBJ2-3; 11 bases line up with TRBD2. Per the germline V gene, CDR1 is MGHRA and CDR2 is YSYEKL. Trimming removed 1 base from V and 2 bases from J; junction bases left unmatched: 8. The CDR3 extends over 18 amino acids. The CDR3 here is CASSQGRGLAALTDTQYF. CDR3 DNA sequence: TGCGCCAGCAGCCAAGGTAGGGGACTAGCGGCCCTCACAGATACGCAGTATTTT.

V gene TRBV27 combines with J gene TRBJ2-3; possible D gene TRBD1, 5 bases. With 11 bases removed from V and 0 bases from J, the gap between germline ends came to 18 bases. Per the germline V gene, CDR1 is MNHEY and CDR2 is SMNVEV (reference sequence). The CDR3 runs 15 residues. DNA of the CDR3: TGTGCCGCAGGGAACCGGGCGGTTAGCACAGATACGCAGTATTTT. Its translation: CAAGNRAVSTDTQYF.